These T cell receptor beta chains were read from a single sample in a study of blood T cell repertoires in COVID-19. The assay was immunoSEQ multiplex PCR, and TCRdb's table has in-frame clones only and misses some. The repertoire includes about 190,000 clones, about 77% of them detected once, and 2.5% to 3% sits in the top ten. Sample: peripheral blood. All receptors derive from a woman of 80 years or more with active or convalescent COVID-19. CDR3s include the opening cysteine and the closing phenylalanine or tryptophan. D genes are given only for firm matches. Clone size is stated in some rows and not others, as once, few, many or a class when expanded.

J: TRBJ2-5; size: NA; D: NA; length: 12; V: TRBV3-1/TRBV3-2; CDR3: CASSQAPTRQYF
J: TRBJ1-1; size: NA; D: NA; length: 13; V: TRBV6-4; CDR3: CASSVERGTEAFF
J: TRBJ1-1; size: few; D: NA; length: 13; V: TRBV12-3/TRBV12-4; CDR3: CASSWGDGTEAFF
J: TRBJ2-1; size: NA; D: TRBD2; length: 14; V: TRBV9; CDR3: CASSHTSGYNEQFF
J: TRBJ2-7; size: NA; D: NA; length: 14; V: TRBV21-1; CDR3: CASSPRGRAYEQYF
J: TRBJ2-1; size: NA; D: NA; length: 13; V: TRBV19; CDR3: CATRGASDNEQFF
J: TRBJ2-7; size: many; D: TRBD1; length: 14; V: TRBV6-2/TRBV6-3; CDR3: CASSYDRGAYEQYF
J: TRBJ1-5; size: NA; D: NA; length: 13; V: TRBV6-6; CDR3: CASRSRKEQPQHF
J: TRBJ1-6; size: NA; D: TRBD1; length: 14; V: TRBV28; CDR3: CASSLQGGNSPLHF
J: TRBJ2-1; size: NA; D: TRBD2; length: 15; V: TRBV5-5; CDR3: CASSAPGLGSIEQFF
J: TRBJ2-6; size: NA; D: NA; length: 18; V: TRBV5-1; CDR3: CASSSNLPQSAGANVLTF
J: TRBJ1-5; size: few; D: NA; length: 13; V: TRBV28; CDR3: CATRLYSNQPQHF
J: TRBJ1-1; size: once; D: TRBD1; length: 15; V: TRBV6-5; CDR3: CASSSGQFLNTEAFF
J: TRBJ2-6; size: NA; D: NA; length: 17; V: TRBV6-4; CDR3: CASKKWGLPSGANVLTF
J: TRBJ1-4; size: NA; D: NA; length: 13; V: TRBV20-1; CDR3: CSASQSTNEKLFF
J: TRBJ1-3; size: NA; D: NA; length: 16; V: TRBV4-2; CDR3: CASSQDRYLPGNTIYF
J: TRBJ1-1; size: once; D: NA; length: 13; V: TRBV5-4; CDR3: CASSLSRDTEAFF
J: TRBJ2-7; size: NA; D: TRBD2; length: 13; V: TRBV2; CDR3: CASSVRGSDEQYF
J: TRBJ2-7; size: NA; D: NA; length: 12; V: TRBV5-6; CDR3: CASSLLSYEQYF
J: TRBJ1-4; size: once; D: TRBD1; length: 15; V: TRBV9; CDR3: CASSGGTVVNEKLFF
J: TRBJ1-1; size: few; D: NA; length: 15; V: TRBV3-1/TRBV3-2; CDR3: CASSPRQTGNTEAFF
J: TRBJ2-7; size: NA; D: NA; length: 14; V: TRBV15; CDR3: CATSSLQGGRWQYF
J: TRBJ2-5; size: many; D: NA; length: 16; V: TRBV11-2; CDR3: CASSLGGASPKETQYF
J: TRBJ1-2; size: NA; D: NA; length: 15; V: TRBV5-6; CDR3: CASSLVRGTNYGYTF
J: TRBJ1-2; size: NA; D: NA; length: 17; V: TRBV19; CDR3: CASSMGPALTYNYGYTF
J: TRBJ1-3; size: NA; D: TRBD1; length: 20; V: TRBV18; CDR3: CASSQNSGTVLKEAGNTIYF
J: TRBJ2-2; size: NA; D: NA; length: 14; V: TRBV9; CDR3: CASSRLPDTGELFF
J: TRBJ1-2; size: NA; D: NA; length: 13; V: TRBV9; CDR3: CASSVRGSYGYTF
J: TRBJ2-1; size: NA; D: NA; length: 13; V: TRBV6-5; CDR3: CASSRPLRNEQFF
J: TRBJ1-4; size: few; D: NA; length: 16; V: TRBV5-1; CDR3: CASSPVVGEGNEKLFF
J: TRBJ2-2; size: NA; D: NA; length: 13; V: TRBV12-3/TRBV12-4; CDR3: CASEAGHTGELFF